This T cell receptor (beta chain) originates from a study of T cell responses to AZD1222 COVID-19 vaccine. Regarding the study as a whole: Repertoire sampling was restricted to post-peak T cell response timepoints. Two AZD1222 administrations were followed by greater Spike-specific TCR breadth and depth. Mostly white British, mostly female donors; authors suggested clonal diversity may be underestimated. The study identified only six AZD1222 recipients as seropositive at baseline.

Regarding this clone: What it binds is unknown.

This CDR3 comprises 15 residues. Germline V gives CDR1 LNHNV, CDR2 YYDKDF (reference sequence). V lost 3 bases, J lost 5 bases, and 5 bases stayed unmatched. Sequencing used immunoSEQ multiplex PCR; TCRdb keeps in-frame clones, though not all of them. In the table there are around 150,000 clones, about 93% of which are singletons. This receptor was obtained from an adult who received the AZD1222 COVID-19 vaccine. The genes are TRBV15 and TRBJ1-2; TRBD1 matches at 11 bases. The input for sequencing was peripheral blood, taken 28 days after the second AZD1222 dose. This CDR3 is CATSSAGQGAYGYTF. The CDR3 bases are TGTGCCACCAGCAGCGCTGGACAGGGGGCTTATGGCTACACCTTC.